This is a list of T cell receptor beta chains from one sample in a study of blood T cell repertoires in COVID-19. Libraries were prepared by immunoSEQ multiplex PCR; TCRdb keeps only in-frame clonotypes and omits some of them. The profile shows 270,000 or so clones, about four fifths of them singletons. The sequenced sample was peripheral blood. The receptors were gathered from a woman between 50 and 59 years old who had recovered from COVID-19. CDR3s include the opening cysteine and the closing phenylalanine or tryptophan. The D gene is left open where the match is weak. The size entry is marked missing in some rows and otherwise reads once, few, many or a size class.

TRBV30	TRBD1	TRBJ1-6	NA	14	CAWSDVGTASPLHF	TGTGCCTGGAGCGACGTTGGGACAGCTTCACCCCTCCACTTT
TRBV4-2	NA	TRBJ2-1	NA	16	CASSQDSSPHYNEQFF	TGTGCCAGCAGCCAAGATTCTAGCCCCCATTACAATGAGCAGTTCTTC
TRBV7-9	TRBD2	TRBJ2-1	NA	15	CASSLGSGSLNEQFF	TGTGCCAGCAGCTTAGGTAGCGGGAGTTTAAATGAGCAGTTCTTC
TRBV3-1/TRBV3-2	TRBD2	TRBJ2-7	few	15	CASTSSWRERYEQYF	TGTGCCAGCACCTCCTCGTGGCGGGAGCGGTACGAGCAGTACTTC
TRBV30	NA	TRBJ1-2	NA	13	CASPMRVNYGYTF	TGTGCCTCCCCGATGAGGGTTAACTATGGCTACACCTTC
TRBV28	NA	TRBJ2-7	NA	18	CASSPPYGSRGLTYEQYF	TGTGCCAGCAGCCCCCCATACGGGAGCCGGGGACTCACCTACGAGCAGTACTTC
TRBV19	NA	TRBJ1-6	NA	14	CASTQGQINSPLHF	TGTGCCAGTACCCAAGGACAAATAAATTCACCCCTCCACTTT
TRBV6-1	TRBD2	TRBJ2-3	NA	15	CASSETLAGEDTQYF	TGTGCCAGCAGTGAAACCCTAGCGGGAGAAGATACGCAGTATTTT
TRBV28	NA	TRBJ1-1	once	15	CASSFSKGRRVEAFF	TGTGCCAGCAGTTTTAGTAAAGGGAGGCGGGTTGAAGCTTTCTTT
TRBV14	NA	TRBJ2-2	NA	13	CASSASYVGELFF	TGTGCCAGCAGCGCTAGTTATGTCGGGGAGCTGTTTTTT
TRBV7-3	NA	TRBJ2-7	NA	15	CASSLNPGASYEQYF	TGTGCCAGCAGCTTGAACCCGGGAGCCTCTTACGAGCAGTACTTC
TRBV3-1/TRBV3-2	NA	TRBJ2-2	NA	16	CASSRTGTANTGELFF	TGTGCCAGCAGCCGTACAGGGACGGCGAACACCGGGGAGCTGTTTTTT
TRBV11-2	NA	TRBJ2-2	NA	19	CASSLGGAPGTILTGELFF	TGTGCCAGCAGCTTAGGAGGGGCGCCCGGGACAATCCTCACCGGGGAGCTGTTTTTT
TRBV29-1	TRBD1	TRBJ2-5	NA	13	CSAGPGGQETQYF	TGCAGCGCTGGGCCAGGGGGACAAGAGACCCAGTACTTC
TRBV27	TRBD1	TRBJ1-4	NA	16	CASSPTTGATNEKLFF	TGTGCCAGCAGCCCAACGACAGGGGCAACTAATGAAAAACTGTTTTTT
TRBV30	NA	TRBJ2-3	NA	16	CAYTEGLAERTDTQYF	TGTGCCTATACGGAAGGTTTAGCGGAAAGAACAGATACGCAGTATTTT
TRBV24-1	NA	TRBJ2-2	NA	11	CATYHTGELFF	TGTGCCACCTATCACACCGGGGAGCTGTTTTTT
TRBV6-4	TRBD1	TRBJ1-5	NA	14	CASSGTGRDQPQHF	TGTGCCAGCAGTGGGACAGGGAGAGATCAGCCCCAGCATTTT
TRBV30	NA	TRBJ1-2	NA	12	CACVGRDYGYTF	TGTGCCTGTGTTGGGAGGGACTATGGCTACACCTTC
TRBV19	TRBD2	TRBJ2-2	NA	13	CASSRGGTGELFF	TGTGCCAGTAGTAGGGGGGGCACCGGGGAGCTGTTTTTT
TRBV7-9	NA	TRBJ1-1	NA	12	CASSWSDTEAFF	TGTGCCAGCAGCTGGAGTGACACTGAAGCTTTCTTT
TRBV30	NA	TRBJ2-1	once	16	CAWRTRSGLSYNEQFF	TGTGCCTGGAGGACCCGTAGCGGCCTTTCCTACAATGAGCAGTTCTTC
TRBV6-5	TRBD1	TRBJ2-7	NA	14	CASSRDRGTYEQYF	TGTGCCAGCAGTCGGGACAGGGGTACCTACGAGCAGTACTTC
TRBV28	NA	TRBJ2-4	NA	15	CASSFLAEGGNIQYF	TGTGCCAGCAGTTTTCTAGCGGAGGGGGGAAACATTCAGTACTTC
TRBV30	TRBD2	TRBJ2-3	NA	16	CAWSKGLAGGSDTQYF	TGTGCCTGGAGTAAAGGACTAGCGGGAGGATCAGATACGCAGTATTTT
TRBV19	NA	TRBJ2-1	NA	11	CASSKLHEQFF	TGTGCCAGTAGTAAACTCCATGAGCAGTTCTTC
TRBV6-5	TRBD1	TRBJ2-7	NA	14	CASSPTGIVNEQYF	TGTGCCAGCAGTCCGACAGGGATTGTCAACGAGCAGTACTTC
TRBV18	NA	TRBJ1-3	NA	16	CASSPFDTSSGNTIYF	TGTGCCAGCTCACCTTTCGACACGAGCTCTGGAAACACCATATATTTT
TRBV6-2/TRBV6-3	NA	TRBJ1-1	NA	14	CASSYYGKGTEAFF	TGTGCCAGCAGTTATTACGGGAAAGGCACTGAAGCTTTCTTT
TRBV6-5	NA	TRBJ2-2	NA	13	CASSYGLAGELFF	TGTGCCAGCAGTTACGGCCTAGCCGGGGAGCTGTTTTTT
TRBV5-6	TRBD2	TRBJ2-3	once	16	CASSLLTGGSLDTQYF	TGTGCCAGCAGCTTGCTTACGGGGGGGTCACTAGATACGCAGTATTTT
TRBV4-2	NA	TRBJ1-5	NA	16	CASSQESIQSGQPQHF	TGTGCCAGCAGCCAAGAGAGTATTCAATCGGGTCAGCCCCAGCATTTT
TRBV11-3	TRBD1	TRBJ2-5	NA	16	CASSLNRGRREETQYF	TGTGCCAGCAGCCTTAACAGGGGGCGAAGAGAAGAGACCCAGTACTTC
TRBV5-1	NA	TRBJ2-5	once	15	CASSLGGERGETQYF	TGCGCCAGCAGCTTGGGAGGTGAAAGAGGGGAGACCCAGTACTTC
TRBV7-9	TRBD1	TRBJ2-5	NA	13	CASSLGQGETQYF	TGTGCCAGCAGCTTAGGACAGGGGGAGACCCAGTACTTC
TRBV9	TRBD2	TRBJ2-1	NA	16	CASSEGTSGIYNEQFF	TGTGCCAGCAGCGAAGGGACTAGCGGGATCTACAATGAGCAGTTCTTC
TRBV10-1	TRBD2	TRBJ2-5	NA	15	CASSEPSGKGETQYF	TGCGCCAGCAGTGAGCCTAGCGGGAAGGGGGAGACCCAGTACTTC
TRBV2	NA	TRBJ2-7	NA	14	CAIIPWTESYEQYF	TGTGCCATCATCCCGTGGACAGAAAGCTACGAGCAGTACTTC
TRBV6-2/TRBV6-3	NA	TRBJ1-5	NA	16	CASSYLTGQVNQPQHF	TGTGCCAGCAGTTACCTCACGGGACAAGTTAATCAGCCCCAGCATTTT
TRBV4-2	NA	TRBJ2-7	NA	16	CASSQASYGGTYEQYF	TGTGCCAGCAGCCAAGCATCTTACGGCGGTACCTACGAGCAGTACTTC
TRBV29-1	TRBD2	TRBJ2-7	NA	14	CSVEDGRVINEQYF	TGCAGCGTTGAAGATGGGAGGGTAATAAACGAGCAGTACTTC
TRBV28	TRBD1	TRBJ2-2	NA	14	CATLVDRGAGELFF	TGTGCCACCCTCGTGGACAGGGGCGCCGGGGAGCTGTTTTTT
TRBV7-3	NA	TRBJ2-1	NA	16	CASSSRRSNHISEQFF	TGTGCCAGCAGCTCCCGAAGGAGTAATCATATAAGTGAGCAGTTCTTC
TRBV2	NA	TRBJ1-1	NA	13	CASNANMNTEAFF	TGTGCCAGCAATGCAAACATGAACACTGAAGCTTTCTTT
TRBV28	NA	TRBJ2-1	NA	16	CASSFPLAIGRNEQFF	TGTGCCAGCAGTTTTCCACTAGCAATCGGGCGCAATGAGCAGTTCTTC
TRBV2	NA	TRBJ2-2	NA	12	CASSASGGELFF	TGTGCCAGCAGTGCATCGGGCGGGGAGCTGTTTTTT
TRBV10-3	NA	TRBJ1-2	NA	15	CAISARVPVDYGYTF	TGTGCCATCAGTGCCAGGGTCCCGGTTGACTATGGCTACACCTTC
TRBV28	TRBD1	TRBJ2-7	NA	15	CASTTTGTGYYEQYF	TGTGCCAGCACTACCACCGGGACAGGGTACTACGAGCAGTACTTC
TRBV4-1	TRBD2	TRBJ2-7	NA	15	CASSQGRLAVYEQYF	TGCGCCAGCAGCCAAGGAAGACTAGCTGTGTACGAGCAGTACTTC
TRBV4-3	TRBD1	TRBJ1-2	NA	14	CASSQTGVNYGYTF	TGCGCCAGCAGCCAGACAGGGGTTAACTATGGCTACACCTTC
TRBV6-5	NA	TRBJ1-1	NA	15	CASGPGGAAGTEAFF	TGTGCCAGCGGCCCGGGGGGGGCGGCTGGAACTGAAGCTTTCTTT
TRBV9	NA	TRBJ2-5	NA	13	CASSVSGSETQYF	TGTGCCAGCAGCGTCTCCGGGTCGGAGACCCAGTACTTC
TRBV6-2/TRBV6-3	TRBD2	TRBJ2-7	NA	12	CASSSPLAGAYF	TGTGCCAGCAGTTCCCCCTTAGCGGGAGCGTACTTC
TRBV11-2	NA	TRBJ2-3	NA	17	CASSRNTGTTSTDTQYF	TGTGCCAGCAGCCGTAATACCGGGACAACTAGCACAGATACGCAGTATTTT
TRBV24-1	NA	TRBJ1-5	NA	15	CATSDGGSANQPQHF	TGTGCCACCAGTGATGGGGGGTCGGCGAATCAGCCCCAGCATTTT
TRBV19	NA	TRBJ1-1	few	15	CASKGGNSMNTEAFF	TGTGCCAGTAAAGGAGGGAACTCCATGAACACTGAAGCTTTCTTT
TRBV7-3	NA	TRBJ2-5	NA	13	CASSLGRDETQYF	TGTGCCAGCAGCTTGGGCAGGGATGAGACCCAGTACTTC
TRBV28	NA	TRBJ1-1	once	13	CASSPLTYTEAFF	TGTGCCAGCAGTCCCCTCACTTACACTGAAGCTTTCTTT
TRBV2	NA	TRBJ2-7	few	15	CASSEEGRGSYEQYF	TGTGCCAGCAGTGAAGAAGGGCGGGGATCCTACGAGCAGTACTTC